This T cell receptor beta chain was identified in a study of T cell repertoires in cytomegalovirus infection. Study results and caveats: HLA-C-restricted CMV clonotypes gave the most frequent clonotype in two of eight donors.

Ten or more counts support this clonotype. Its target is unknown. Germline V CDR1 and CDR2: SGHTA, FQGNSA. V trimming: 2 bases; J trimming: 6 bases; junction bases outside the gene matches: 5. There are 15 residues in the CDR3. TCRdb passed the reads through MiXCR, listing each CDR3 protein once. The sample records more than 650,000 distinct CDR3 sequences, approximately 40% being singletons. The V call is TRBV7-2, the J call TRBJ1-5, with 9 bases matching TRBD1. The origin of this receptor is a human donor in good health (CMV status not recorded). Some clones in this sample may be carry-over from other donors' samples. The sample was PBMCs. CDR3 residues: CASSLRTGVGQPQHF. For the CDR3, the DNA is TGTGCCAGCAGCTTAAGGACAGGGGTTGGTCAGCCCCAGCATTTT.